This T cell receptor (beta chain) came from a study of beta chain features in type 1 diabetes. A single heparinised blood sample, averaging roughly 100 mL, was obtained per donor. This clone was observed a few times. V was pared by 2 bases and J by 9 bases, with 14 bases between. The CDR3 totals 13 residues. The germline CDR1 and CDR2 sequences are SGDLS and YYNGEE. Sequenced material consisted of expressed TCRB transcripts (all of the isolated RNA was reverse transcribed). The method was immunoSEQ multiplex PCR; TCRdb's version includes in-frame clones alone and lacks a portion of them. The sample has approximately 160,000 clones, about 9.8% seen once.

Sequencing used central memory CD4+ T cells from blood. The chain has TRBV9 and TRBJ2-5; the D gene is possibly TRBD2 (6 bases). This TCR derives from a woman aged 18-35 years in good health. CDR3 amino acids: CASSVRDSGAQYF. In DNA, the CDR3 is TGTGCCAGCAGCGTGCGGGACTCGGGGGCCCAGTACTTC.